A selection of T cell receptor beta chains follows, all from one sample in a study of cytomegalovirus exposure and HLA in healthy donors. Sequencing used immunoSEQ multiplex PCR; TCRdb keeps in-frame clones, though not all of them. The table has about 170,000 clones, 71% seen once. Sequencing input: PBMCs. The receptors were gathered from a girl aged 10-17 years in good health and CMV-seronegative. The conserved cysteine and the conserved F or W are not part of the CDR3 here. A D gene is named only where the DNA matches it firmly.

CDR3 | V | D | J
ASSLVGGGGQY | TRBV5-6 | - | TRBJ2-7
ASSLSGTGNSDTQY | TRBV2 | TRBD1 | TRBJ2-3
ASSVLGGEQY | TRBV9 | - | TRBJ2-7
ASIRNAGGNYEQY | TRBV6-1 | TRBD1 | TRBJ2-7
ASSIGTVNTEAF | TRBV19 | TRBD1 | TRBJ1-1
ASKGRMSSSYNSPLH | TRBV7-8 | - | TRBJ1-6
SVTDRAFSMNTEAF | TRBV29-1 | TRBD1 | TRBJ1-1
ASSIFKKQHNEQF | TRBV19 | - | TRBJ2-1
ASSFLLAGGPNEQF | TRBV5-1 | TRBD2 | TRBJ2-1
ASSLGLAESTGELF | TRBV6-6 | TRBD2 | TRBJ2-2
ASSIRTGDSNQPQH | TRBV19 | TRBD1 | TRBJ1-5
ASSLGALYGYT | TRBV27 | - | TRBJ1-2
ASSGTSYNEQF | TRBV10-1 | TRBD2 | TRBJ2-1
ASSQGISNQPQH | TRBV19 | - | TRBJ1-5
ASSRQGEAF | TRBV25-1 | TRBD1 | TRBJ1-1
ASSATDRADEQF | TRBV5-4 | TRBD1 | TRBJ2-1
ARSRRGASGNTIY | TRBV10-1 | - | TRBJ1-3
ASTAVDRGHDYT | TRBV19 | TRBD1 | TRBJ1-2
ASSQVVASGNTIY | TRBV4-1 | - | TRBJ1-3
ASSSLTGVPMNTEAF | TRBV27 | TRBD1 | TRBJ1-1
ASSPRQGSYNEQF | TRBV7-3 | TRBD1 | TRBJ2-1
ATSTQGGRNQPQH | TRBV15 | - | TRBJ1-5
ASSYTKGRNNSPLH | TRBV6-6 | - | TRBJ1-6
ASSKASQGNQPQH | TRBV2 | - | TRBJ1-5
ASREQGIYNEQF | TRBV6-1 | TRBD1 | TRBJ2-1
ASSMGAQYNEQF | TRBV5-1 | - | TRBJ2-1
ATSLWMGQVNTEAF | TRBV15 | - | TRBJ1-1
ASSLRTGGTEAF | TRBV4-1 | TRBD1 | TRBJ1-1
ASSAGTGASSGNTIY | TRBV19 | TRBD1 | TRBJ1-3
ASLGVRNTIY | TRBV2 | - | TRBJ1-3
ASNPSSGKNTEAF | TRBV25-1 | - | TRBJ1-1
ASSASNIQY | TRBV6-1 | - | TRBJ2-4
SVGARGQGAYEQY | TRBV29-1 | TRBD1 | -
ASSPRGGVVWTEAF | TRBV5-6 | - | TRBJ1-1
ASSHRQGDGYT | TRBV6-6 | TRBD1 | TRBJ1-2
ASSIVTGELF | TRBV5-1 | - | TRBJ2-2
ASSRLAGGLNTGELF | TRBV7-9 | TRBD2 | TRBJ2-2
ASSLGDRGNTEAF | TRBV5-1 | TRBD1 | TRBJ1-1
ASSITGQGAFSRNQPQH | TRBV19 | TRBD1 | TRBJ1-5
ASSGGGSSKNIQY | TRBV5-1 | TRBD2 | TRBJ2-4
SALLPNEQF | TRBV20-1 | - | TRBJ2-1
ASSQGGRTEAF | TRBV14 | - | TRBJ1-1
ASSNSYSPLH | TRBV7-8 | - | TRBJ1-6
ASSTGGVLRNTEAF | TRBV19 | - | TRBJ1-1
ASSSQGDTAAF | TRBV9 | TRBD1 | TRBJ1-1
ASSQDHGSPLH | TRBV4-1 | - | TRBJ1-6
AVTGYFDDEQF | TRBV7-9 | - | TRBJ2-1
ATGRRQETQY | TRBV15 | - | TRBJ2-5